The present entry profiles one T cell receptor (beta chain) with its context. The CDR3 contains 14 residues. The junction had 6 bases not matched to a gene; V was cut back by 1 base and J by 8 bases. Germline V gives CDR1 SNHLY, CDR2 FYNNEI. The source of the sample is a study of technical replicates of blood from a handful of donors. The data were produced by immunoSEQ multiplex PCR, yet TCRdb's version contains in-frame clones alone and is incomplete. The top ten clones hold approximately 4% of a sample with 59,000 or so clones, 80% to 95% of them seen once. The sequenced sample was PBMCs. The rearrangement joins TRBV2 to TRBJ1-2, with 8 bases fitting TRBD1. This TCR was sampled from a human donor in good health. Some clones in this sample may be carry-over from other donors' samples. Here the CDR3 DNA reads TGTGCCAGCAGTGAAGGGGACAGGACTTACGGCTACACCTTC. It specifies CASSEGDRTYGYTF.